This T cell receptor beta chain was recovered during a study of blood T cell repertoires in COVID-19. Clones were sequenced by immunoSEQ multiplex PCR, and TCRdb holds only the in-frame ones, with some missing. Among roughly 570,000 clones listed, approximately 91% were seen once. V trimming: 8 bases; J trimming: 5 bases; junction bases outside the gene matches: 11. The V gene's germline CDR1 is SNHLY and CDR2 FYNNEI. The CDR3 runs to 14 residues. This chain joins TRBV2 and TRBJ1-2; TRBD1 matches 7 bases. The sequenced sample was peripheral blood. This receptor was obtained from a woman between 50 and 59 years old with COVID-19, enrolled during active disease. The CDR3 nucleotides read TGTGCCAGCGGGAGGACAGGAGCACATTATGGCTACACCTTC. This gives the protein CASGRTGAHYGYTF.